The present entry profiles one T cell receptor (beta chain) with its context. Profiling relied on immunoSEQ multiplex PCR, and the TCRdb table lists in-frame clones only, not all of them. The table shows fewer than 150,000 clones, with under 90% occurring only once. This sample was taken from a study of blood T cell repertoires in COVID-19. Study details: Cohort 3 recovered donors had two negative PCRs, clearance, or symptom resolution.

This CDR3 has 17 residues. Trimming at V came to 0 bases and at J to 5 bases, leaving 8 bases not matched to a gene. Germline loops: CDR1 SGHRS, CDR2 YFSETQ. Living in about 25 US areas, the participants were between about 18 and 95 years of age. Each participant's cohort was designated according to participant-reported clinical history. J is TRBJ2-7 and V is TRBV5-1, with TRBD2 matching 13 bases. The TCR was taken from a man aged 50 or older in a cohort exposed to, infected with or recovered from COVID-19 (not recorded which). Sequencing was carried out using PBMCs or T cells enriched from blood (not recorded which). CDR3 in amino acids: CASSLGGGTSGMDEQYF. CDR3 DNA: TGCGCCAGCAGCTTGGGGGGAGGGACTAGCGGGATGGACGAGCAGTACTTC.